This TCR beta chain derives from a study of PD-1 blockade in classical Hodgkin lymphoma. Across the study: Patients were treated with nivolumab at 3 mg/kg, and this was given intravenously every 2 weeks. Study results and limitations: In CD4+ cells, TCR diversity went up significantly by C4D1, but in CD8+ cells it did not. The authors excluded patients who started nivolumab under 1 year after ASCT.

V lost 0 bases and J lost 3, with 9 bases in between. The CDR3 totals 14 residues. Germline loops: CDR1 SGHNT, CDR2 YYREEE (reference sequence). Points on this clone: As yet, its antigen is unknown.

Here immunoSEQ multiplex PCR was the method, and the copy in TCRdb shows in-frame clones only, minus some. The table lists roughly 20,000 clones, roughly 73% of them singletons, with around a quarter in the top ten. Each patient experienced a relapse that followed autologous stem cell transplantation, and brentuximab vedotin exposure varied. V and J are TRBV5-4 and TRBJ1-2, with a tentative D call TRBD1 (5 bases). The sequence derives from a human donor with classical Hodgkin lymphoma. Specimen: peripheral blood mononuclear cells (PBMCs), collected before the second cycle of nivolumab. The CDR3 DNA sequence: TGTGCCAGCAGCTTGGTTGGGGGGTACTATGGCTACACCTTC. As protein: CASSLVGGYYGYTF.